This T cell receptor beta chain was sequenced in a study of cytomegalovirus exposure and HLA in healthy donors. PCR primers comprised 60 Vbeta and 13 Jbeta primers. Repertoires were generated with immunoSEQ multiplex PCR, while TCRdb's copy carries only in-frame clones and drops some. The table records around 300,000 clones, 65% to 85% of them present only once. The V gene's germline CDR1 is SGHDN and CDR2 FVKESK. There are 15 residues in the CDR3. The junction had 8 bases not matched to a gene; V was cut back by 4 bases and J by 3 bases. The chain couples TRBV14 to TRBJ1-2; 7 bases agree with TRBD1. The sequenced sample was PBMCs. The receptor's source is a female donor in good health and CMV-seronegative. CDR3 DNA: TGTGCCAGCAGCCTCGACAGGGCAGGGCACTATGGCTACACCTTC. The encoded protein is CASSLDRAGHYGYTF.